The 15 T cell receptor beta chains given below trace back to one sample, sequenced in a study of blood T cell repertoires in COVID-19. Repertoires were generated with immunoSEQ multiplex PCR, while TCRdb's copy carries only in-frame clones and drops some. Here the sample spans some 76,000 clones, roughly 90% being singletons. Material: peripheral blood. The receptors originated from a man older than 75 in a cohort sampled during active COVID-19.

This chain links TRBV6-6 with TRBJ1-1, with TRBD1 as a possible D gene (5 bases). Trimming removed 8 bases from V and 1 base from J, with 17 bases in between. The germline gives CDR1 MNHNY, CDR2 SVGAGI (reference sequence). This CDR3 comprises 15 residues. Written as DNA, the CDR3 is TGTGCCAGCGCTCTAACCGGGGGGGGGAACACTGAAGCTTTCTTT. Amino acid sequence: CASALTGGGNTEAFF.

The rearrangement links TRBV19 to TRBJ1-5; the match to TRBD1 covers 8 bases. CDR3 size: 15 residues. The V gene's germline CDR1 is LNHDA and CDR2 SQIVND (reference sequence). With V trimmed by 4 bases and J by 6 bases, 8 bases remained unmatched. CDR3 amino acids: CASSTRQGTTQPQHF. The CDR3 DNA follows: TGTGCCAGTAGTACAAGACAGGGGACAACTCAGCCCCAGCATTTT.

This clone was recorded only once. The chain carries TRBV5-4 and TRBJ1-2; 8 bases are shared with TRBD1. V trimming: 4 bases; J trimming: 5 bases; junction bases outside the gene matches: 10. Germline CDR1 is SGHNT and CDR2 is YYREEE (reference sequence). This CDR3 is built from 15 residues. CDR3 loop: CASSAGQGGAYGYTF. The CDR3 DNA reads TGTGCCAGCAGCGCCGGACAGGGAGGGGCGTATGGCTACACCTTC.

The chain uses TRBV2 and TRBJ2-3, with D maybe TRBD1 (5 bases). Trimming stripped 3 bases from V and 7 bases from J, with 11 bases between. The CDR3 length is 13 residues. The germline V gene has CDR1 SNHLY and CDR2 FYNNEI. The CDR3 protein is CASSERQLNTQYF. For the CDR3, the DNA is TGTGCCAGCAGTGAGAGACAGCTGAATACGCAGTATTTT. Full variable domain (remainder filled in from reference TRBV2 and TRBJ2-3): EPEVTQTPSHQVTQMGQEVILRCVPISNHLYFYWYRQILGQKVEFLVSFYNNEISEKSEIFDDQFSVERPDGSNFTLKIRSTKLEDSAMYFCASSERQLNTQYFGPGTRLTVL.

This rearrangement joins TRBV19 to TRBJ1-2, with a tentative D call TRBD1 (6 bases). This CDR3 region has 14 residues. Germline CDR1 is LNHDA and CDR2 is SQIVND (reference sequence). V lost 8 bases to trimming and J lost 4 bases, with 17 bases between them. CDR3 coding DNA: TGTGCCAGTGCCCTGGGGGGGCAAGTCTATGGCTACACCTTC. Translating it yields CASALGGQVYGYTF.

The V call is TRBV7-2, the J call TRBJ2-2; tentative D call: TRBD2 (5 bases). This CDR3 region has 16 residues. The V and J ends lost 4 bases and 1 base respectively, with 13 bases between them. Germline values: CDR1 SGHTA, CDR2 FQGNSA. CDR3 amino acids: CASSSGKTQNTGELFF. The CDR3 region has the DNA TGTGCCAGCAGCTCCGGGAAGACCCAGAACACCGGGGAGCTGTTTTTT.

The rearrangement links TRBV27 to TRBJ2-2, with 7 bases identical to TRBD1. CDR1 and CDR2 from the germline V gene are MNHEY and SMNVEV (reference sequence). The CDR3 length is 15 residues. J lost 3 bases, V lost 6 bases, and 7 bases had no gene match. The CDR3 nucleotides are TGTGCCAGCAGGAAGGACAGGATCCACACCGGGGAGCTGTTTTTT. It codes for CASRKDRIHTGELFF.

This CDR3 reads CATWDRVGNQPQHF. For the CDR3, the DNA is TGTGCCACCTGGGACAGGGTGGGCAATCAGCCCCAGCATTTT. The chain combines TRBV10-3 with TRBJ1-5; the match to TRBD1 covers 9 bases. J was trimmed by 2 bases and V by 10 bases; bases with no gene match: 6. Looked up from germline, CDR1 is ENHRY and CDR2 is SYGVKD. This CDR3 is 14 amino acids long.

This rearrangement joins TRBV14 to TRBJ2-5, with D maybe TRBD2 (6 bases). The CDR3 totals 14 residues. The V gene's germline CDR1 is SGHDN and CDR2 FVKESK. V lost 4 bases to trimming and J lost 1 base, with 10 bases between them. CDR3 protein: CASSPLGGQETQYF. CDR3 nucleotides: TGTGCCAGCAGCCCCCTGGGGGGCCAAGAGACCCAGTACTTC.

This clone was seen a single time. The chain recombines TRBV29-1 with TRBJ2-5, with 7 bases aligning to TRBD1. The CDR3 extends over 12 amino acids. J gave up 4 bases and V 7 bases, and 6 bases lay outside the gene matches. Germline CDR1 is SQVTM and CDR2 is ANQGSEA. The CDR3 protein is CSGRQGPETQYF. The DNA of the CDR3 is TGCAGCGGGAGACAGGGTCCAGAGACCCAGTACTTC.

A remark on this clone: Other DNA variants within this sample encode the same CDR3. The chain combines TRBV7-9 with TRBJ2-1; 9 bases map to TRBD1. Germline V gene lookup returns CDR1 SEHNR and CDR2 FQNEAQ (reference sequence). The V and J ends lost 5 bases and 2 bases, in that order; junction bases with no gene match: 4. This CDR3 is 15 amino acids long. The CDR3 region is CASSPRQGAYNEQFF. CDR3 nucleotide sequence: TGTGCCAGCAGCCCCCGACAGGGGGCCTACAATGAGCAGTTCTTC.

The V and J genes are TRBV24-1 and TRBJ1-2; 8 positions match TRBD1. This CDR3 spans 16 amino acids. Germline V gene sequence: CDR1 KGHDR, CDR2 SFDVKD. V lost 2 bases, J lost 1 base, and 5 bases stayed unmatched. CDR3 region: CATSDSGRGLNYGYTF. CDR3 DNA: TGTGCCACCAGTGATTCAGGCAGGGGGCTTAACTATGGCTACACCTTC.

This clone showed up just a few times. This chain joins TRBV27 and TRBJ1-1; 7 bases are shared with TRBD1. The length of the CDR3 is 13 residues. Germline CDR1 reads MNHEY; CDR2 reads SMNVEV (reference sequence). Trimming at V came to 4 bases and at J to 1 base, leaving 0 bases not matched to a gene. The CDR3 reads CASSYRGNTEAFF. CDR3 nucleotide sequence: TGTGCCAGCAGTTACAGGGGGAACACTGAAGCTTTCTTT.

The CDR3 region is CASSGPTGKLSGANVLTF. CDR3 DNA sequence: TGTGCCAGCAGTGGCCCGACAGGGAAGCTCTCTGGGGCCAACGTCCTGACTTTC. This chain links TRBV6-2 or TRBV6-3 with TRBJ2-6; 7 nucleotides agree with TRBD1. The germline gives CDR1 MNHEY, CDR2 SVGEGT. Trimming removed 5 bases from V and 0 bases from J; junction bases left unmatched: 10. The CDR3 is 18 amino acids.

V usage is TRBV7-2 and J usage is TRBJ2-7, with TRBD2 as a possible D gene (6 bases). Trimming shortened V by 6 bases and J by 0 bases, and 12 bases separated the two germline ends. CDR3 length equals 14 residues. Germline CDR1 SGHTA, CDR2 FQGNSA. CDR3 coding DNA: TGTGCCAGCAGTTTTGGGACTGTCTCCTACGAGCAGTACTTC. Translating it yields CASSFGTVSYEQYF.